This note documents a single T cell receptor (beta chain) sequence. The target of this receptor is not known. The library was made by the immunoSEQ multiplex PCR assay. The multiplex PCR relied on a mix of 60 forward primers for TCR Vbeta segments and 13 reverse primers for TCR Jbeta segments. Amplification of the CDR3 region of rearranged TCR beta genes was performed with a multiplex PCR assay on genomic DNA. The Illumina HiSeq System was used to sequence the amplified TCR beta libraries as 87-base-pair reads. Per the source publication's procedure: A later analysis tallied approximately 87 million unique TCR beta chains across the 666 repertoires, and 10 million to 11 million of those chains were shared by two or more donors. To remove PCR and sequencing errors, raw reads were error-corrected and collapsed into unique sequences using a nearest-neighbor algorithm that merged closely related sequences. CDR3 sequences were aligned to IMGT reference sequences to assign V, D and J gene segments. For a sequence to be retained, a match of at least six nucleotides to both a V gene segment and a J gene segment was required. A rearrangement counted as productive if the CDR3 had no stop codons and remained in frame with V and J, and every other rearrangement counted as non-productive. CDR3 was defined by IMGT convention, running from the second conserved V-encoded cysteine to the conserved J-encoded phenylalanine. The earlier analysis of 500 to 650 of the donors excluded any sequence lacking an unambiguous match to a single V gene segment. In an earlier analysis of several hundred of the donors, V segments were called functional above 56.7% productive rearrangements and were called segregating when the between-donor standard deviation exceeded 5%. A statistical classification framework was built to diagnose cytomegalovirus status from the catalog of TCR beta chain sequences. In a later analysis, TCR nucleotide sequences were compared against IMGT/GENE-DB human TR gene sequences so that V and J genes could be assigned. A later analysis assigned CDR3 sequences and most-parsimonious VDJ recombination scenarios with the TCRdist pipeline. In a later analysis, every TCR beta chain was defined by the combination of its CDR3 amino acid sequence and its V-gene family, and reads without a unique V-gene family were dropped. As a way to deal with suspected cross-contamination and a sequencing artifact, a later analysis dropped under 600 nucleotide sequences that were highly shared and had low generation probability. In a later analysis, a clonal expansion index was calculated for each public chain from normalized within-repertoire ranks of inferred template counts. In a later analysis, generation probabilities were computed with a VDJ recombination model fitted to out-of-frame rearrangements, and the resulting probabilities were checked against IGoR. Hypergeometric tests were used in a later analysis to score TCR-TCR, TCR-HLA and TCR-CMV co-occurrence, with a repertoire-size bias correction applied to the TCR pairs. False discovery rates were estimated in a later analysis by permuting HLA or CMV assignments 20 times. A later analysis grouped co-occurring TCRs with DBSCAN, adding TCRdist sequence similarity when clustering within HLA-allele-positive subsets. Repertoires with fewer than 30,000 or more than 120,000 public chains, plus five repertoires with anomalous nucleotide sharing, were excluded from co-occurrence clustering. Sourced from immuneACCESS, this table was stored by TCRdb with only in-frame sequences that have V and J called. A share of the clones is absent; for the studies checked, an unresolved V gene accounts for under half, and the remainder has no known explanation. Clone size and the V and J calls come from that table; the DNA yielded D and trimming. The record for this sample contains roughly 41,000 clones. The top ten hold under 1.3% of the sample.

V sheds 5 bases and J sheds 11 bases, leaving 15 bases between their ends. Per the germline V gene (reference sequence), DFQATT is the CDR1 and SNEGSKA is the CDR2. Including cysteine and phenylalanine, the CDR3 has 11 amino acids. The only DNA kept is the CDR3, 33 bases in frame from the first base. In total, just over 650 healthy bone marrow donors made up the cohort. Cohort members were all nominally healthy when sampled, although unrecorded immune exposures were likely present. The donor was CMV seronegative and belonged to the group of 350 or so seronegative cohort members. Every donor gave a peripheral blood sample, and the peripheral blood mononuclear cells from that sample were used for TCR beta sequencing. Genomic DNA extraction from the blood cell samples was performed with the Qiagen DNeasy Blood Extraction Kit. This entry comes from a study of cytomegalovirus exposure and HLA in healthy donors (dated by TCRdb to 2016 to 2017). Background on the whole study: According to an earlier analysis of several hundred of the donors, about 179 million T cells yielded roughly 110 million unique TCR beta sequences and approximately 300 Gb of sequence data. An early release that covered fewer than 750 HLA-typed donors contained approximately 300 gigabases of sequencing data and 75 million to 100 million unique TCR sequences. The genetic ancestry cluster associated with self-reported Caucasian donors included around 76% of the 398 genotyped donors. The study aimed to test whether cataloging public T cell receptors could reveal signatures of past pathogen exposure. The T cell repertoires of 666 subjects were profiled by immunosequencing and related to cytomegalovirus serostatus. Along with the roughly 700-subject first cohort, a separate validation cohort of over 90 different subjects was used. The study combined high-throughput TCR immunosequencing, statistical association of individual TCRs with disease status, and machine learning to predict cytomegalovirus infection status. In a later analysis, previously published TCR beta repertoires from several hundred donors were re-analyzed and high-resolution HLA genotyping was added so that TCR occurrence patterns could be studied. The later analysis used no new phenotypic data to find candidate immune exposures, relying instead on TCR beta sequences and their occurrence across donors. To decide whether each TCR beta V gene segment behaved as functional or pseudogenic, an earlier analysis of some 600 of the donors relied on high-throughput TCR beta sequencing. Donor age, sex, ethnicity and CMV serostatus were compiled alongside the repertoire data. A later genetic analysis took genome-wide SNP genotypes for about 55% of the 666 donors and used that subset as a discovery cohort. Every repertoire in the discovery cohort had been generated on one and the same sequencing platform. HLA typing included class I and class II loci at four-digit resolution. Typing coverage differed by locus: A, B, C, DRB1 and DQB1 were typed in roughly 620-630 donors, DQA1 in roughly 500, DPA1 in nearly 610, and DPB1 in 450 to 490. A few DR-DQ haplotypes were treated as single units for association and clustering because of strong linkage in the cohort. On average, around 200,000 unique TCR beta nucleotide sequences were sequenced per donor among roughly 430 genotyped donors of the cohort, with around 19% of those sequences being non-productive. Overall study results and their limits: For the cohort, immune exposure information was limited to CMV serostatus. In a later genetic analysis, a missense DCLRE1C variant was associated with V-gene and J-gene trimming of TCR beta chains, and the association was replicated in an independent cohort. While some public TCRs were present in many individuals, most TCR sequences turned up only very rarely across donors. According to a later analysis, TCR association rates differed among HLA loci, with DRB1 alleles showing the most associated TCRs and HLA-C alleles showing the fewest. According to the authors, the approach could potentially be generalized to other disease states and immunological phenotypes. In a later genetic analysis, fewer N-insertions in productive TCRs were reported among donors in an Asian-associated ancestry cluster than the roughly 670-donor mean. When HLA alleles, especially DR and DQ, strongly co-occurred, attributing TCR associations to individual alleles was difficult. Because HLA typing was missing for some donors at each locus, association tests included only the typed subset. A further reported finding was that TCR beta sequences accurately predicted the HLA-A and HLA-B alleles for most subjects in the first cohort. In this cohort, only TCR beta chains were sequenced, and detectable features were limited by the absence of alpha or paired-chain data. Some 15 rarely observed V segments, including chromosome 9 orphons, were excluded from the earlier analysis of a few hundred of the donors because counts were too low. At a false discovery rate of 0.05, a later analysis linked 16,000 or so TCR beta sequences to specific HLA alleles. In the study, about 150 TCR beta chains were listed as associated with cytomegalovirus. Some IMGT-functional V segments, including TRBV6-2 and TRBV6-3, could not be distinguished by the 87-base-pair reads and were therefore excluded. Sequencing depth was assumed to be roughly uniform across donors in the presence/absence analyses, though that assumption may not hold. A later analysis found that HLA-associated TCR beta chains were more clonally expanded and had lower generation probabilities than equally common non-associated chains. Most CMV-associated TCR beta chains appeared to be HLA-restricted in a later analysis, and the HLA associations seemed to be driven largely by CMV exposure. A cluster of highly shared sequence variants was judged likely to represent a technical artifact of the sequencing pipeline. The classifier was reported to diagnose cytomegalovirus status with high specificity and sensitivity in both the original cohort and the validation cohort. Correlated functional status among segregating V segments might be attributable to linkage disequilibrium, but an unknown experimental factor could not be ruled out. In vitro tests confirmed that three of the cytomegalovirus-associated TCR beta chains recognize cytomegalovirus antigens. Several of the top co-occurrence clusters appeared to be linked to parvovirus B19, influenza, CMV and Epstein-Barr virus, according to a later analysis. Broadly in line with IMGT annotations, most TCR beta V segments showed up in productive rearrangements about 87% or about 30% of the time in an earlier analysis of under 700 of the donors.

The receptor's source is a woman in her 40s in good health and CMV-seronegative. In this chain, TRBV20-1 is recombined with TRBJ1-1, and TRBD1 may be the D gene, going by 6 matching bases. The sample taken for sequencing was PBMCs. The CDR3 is CSAFPGEGAFF. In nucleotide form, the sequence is TGCAGTGCTTTCCCAGGGGAAGGCGCTTTCTTT.